This TCR beta chain was found in a study of blood T cell repertoires in COVID-19. About the study: Samples came from the United States, Italy and Spain, spanning acute and convalescent COVID-19.

The CDR3 runs 16 residues. Germline CDR1 reads SGHTA; CDR2 reads FQGNSA. Deletions cut 1 base from V and 5 bases from J, with 14 bases between. TCRdb keeps only in-frame clones here, not all; method: immunoSEQ multiplex PCR. This table holds roughly 280,000 clones, approximately 86% found once. This receptor was taken from a man aged 25 to 45 with active or convalescent COVID-19. Source material: peripheral blood. This rearrangement joins TRBV7-2 to TRBJ1-4, with unresolved D. The CDR3 nucleotides are TGTGCCAGCAGCTTAGGGACGGCGGGTGCAAATGAAAAACTGTTTTTT. Translated: CASSLGTAGANEKLFF. The full variable domain, completed using reference TRBV7-2 and TRBJ1-4, is GAGVSQSPSNKVTEKGKDVELRCDPISGHTALYWYRQSLGQGLEFLIYFQGNSAPDKSGLPSDRFSAERTGGSVSTLTIQRTQQEDSAVYLCASSLGTAGANEKLFFGSGTQLSVL.